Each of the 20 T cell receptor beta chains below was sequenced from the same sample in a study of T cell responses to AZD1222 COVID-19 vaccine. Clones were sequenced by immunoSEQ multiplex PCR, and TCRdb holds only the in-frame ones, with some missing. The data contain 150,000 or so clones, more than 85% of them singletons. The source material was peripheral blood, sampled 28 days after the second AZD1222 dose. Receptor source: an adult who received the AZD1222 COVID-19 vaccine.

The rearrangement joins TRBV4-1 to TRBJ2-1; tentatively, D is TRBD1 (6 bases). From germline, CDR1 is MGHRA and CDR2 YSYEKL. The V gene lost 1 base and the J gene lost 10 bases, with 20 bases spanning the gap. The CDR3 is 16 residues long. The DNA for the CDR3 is TGCGCCAGCAGCCAAGGGTCTCGGACAGTCCTTCGGGAGCAGTTCTTC. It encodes CASSQGSRTVLREQFF.

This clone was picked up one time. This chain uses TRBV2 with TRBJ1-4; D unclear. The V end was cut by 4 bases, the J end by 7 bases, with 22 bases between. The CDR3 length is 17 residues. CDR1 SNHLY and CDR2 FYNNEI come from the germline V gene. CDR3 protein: CASSGPVGGGWSEKLFF. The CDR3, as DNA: TGTGCCAGCAGTGGGCCAGTCGGCGGAGGGTGGAGTGAAAAACTGTTTTTT.

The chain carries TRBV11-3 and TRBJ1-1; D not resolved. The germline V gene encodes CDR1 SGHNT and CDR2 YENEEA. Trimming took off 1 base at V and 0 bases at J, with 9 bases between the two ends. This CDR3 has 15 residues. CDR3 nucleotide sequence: TGTGCCAGCAGCTTAGGGGGTACCATGAACACTGAAGCTTTCTTT. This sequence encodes CASSLGGTMNTEAFF.

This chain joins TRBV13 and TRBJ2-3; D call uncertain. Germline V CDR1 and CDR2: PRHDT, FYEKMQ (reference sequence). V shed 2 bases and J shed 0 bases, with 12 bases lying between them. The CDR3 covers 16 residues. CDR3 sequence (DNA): TGTGCCAGCAGCTTATTGACGGCCGATAGCACAGATACGCAGTATTTT. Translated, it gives CASSLLTADSTDTQYF.

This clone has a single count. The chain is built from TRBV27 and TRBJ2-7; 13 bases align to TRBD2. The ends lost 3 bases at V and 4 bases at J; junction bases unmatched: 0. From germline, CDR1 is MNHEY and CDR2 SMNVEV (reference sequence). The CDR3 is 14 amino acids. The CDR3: CASSLTSGRYEQYF. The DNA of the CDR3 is TGTGCCAGCAGTTTGACTAGCGGGAGGTACGAGCAGTACTTC.

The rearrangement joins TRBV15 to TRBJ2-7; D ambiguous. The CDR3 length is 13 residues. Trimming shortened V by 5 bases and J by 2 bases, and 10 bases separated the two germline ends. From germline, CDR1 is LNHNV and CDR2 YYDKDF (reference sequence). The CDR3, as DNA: TGTGCCACCAGCGACGCGGTACCCTACGAGCAGTACTTC. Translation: CATSDAVPYEQYF.

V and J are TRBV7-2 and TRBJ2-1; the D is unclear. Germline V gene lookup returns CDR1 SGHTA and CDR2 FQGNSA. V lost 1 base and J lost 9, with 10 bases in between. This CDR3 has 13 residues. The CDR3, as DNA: TGTGCCAGCAGCTTAGACCTAGTGAGTGAGCAGTTCTTC. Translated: CASSLDLVSEQFF.

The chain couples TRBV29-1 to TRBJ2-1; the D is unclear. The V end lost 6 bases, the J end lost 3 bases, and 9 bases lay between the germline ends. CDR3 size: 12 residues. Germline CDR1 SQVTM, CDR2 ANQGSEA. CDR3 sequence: CSVEYIYNEQFF. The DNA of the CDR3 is TGCAGCGTAGAGTATATCTACAATGAGCAGTTCTTC.

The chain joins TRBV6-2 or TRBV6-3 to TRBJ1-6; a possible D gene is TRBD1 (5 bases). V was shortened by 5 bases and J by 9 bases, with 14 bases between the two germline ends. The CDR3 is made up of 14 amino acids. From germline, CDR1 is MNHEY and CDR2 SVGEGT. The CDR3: CASSVGHLGSPLHF. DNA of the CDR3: TGTGCCAGCAGTGTCGGACACCTAGGTTCACCCCTCCACTTT.

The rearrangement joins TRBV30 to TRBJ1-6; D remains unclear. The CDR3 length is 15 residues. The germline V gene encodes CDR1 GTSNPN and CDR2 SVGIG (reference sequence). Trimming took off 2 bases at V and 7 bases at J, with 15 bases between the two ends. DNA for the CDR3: TGTGCCTGGAGTAACGGGGTCGGCTACAATTCACCCCTCCACTTT. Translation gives CAWSNGVGYNSPLHF.

CDR3 residues: CASSSGPNTEAFF. DNA of the CDR3: TGTGCCAGCAGCTCGGGCCCGAACACTGAAGCTTTCTTT. The J gene is TRBJ1-1, the V gene TRBV7-8; D gene unclear. Trimming left V 4 bases short and J 1 base short, with 7 bases between. Germline CDR1 reads SGHVS; CDR2 reads FQNEAQ. This CDR3 region has 13 residues.

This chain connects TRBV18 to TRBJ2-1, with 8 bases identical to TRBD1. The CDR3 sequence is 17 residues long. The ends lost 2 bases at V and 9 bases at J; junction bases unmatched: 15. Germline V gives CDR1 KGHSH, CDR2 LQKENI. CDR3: CASSPSLGRQGASEQFF. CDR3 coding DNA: TGTGCCAGCTCACCATCCTTGGGGCGGCAGGGGGCGAGTGAGCAGTTCTTC.

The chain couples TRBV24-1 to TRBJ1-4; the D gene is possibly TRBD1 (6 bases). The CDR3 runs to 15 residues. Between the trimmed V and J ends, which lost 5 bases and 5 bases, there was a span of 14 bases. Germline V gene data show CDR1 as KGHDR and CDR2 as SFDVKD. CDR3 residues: CATSASRTANEKLFF. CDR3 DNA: TGTGCCACCAGTGCCTCCCGGACAGCAAATGAAAAACTGTTTTTT.

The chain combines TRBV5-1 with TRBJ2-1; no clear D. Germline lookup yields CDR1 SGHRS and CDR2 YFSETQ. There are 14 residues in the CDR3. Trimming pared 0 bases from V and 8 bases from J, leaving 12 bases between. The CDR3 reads CASSLVVSRDEQFF. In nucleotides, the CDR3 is TGCGCCAGCAGCTTGGTCGTTAGTAGGGATGAGCAGTTCTTC.

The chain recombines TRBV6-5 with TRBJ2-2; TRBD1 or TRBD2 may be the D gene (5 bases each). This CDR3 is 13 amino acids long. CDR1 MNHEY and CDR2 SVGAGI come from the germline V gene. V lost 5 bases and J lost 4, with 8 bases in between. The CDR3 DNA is TGTGCCAGCAGTCGGGGACCCACCGGGGAGCTGTTTTTT. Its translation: CASSRGPTGELFF.

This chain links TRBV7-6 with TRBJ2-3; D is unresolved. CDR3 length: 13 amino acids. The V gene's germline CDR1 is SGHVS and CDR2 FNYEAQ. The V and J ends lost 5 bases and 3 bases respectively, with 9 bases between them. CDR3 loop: CASSALLTDTQYF. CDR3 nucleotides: TGTGCCAGCAGCGCCCTATTAACAGATACGCAGTATTTT.

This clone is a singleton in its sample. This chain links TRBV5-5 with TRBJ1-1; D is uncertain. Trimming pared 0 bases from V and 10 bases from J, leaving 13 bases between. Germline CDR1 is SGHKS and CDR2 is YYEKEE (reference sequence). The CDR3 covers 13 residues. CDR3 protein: CASSLVPAERAFF. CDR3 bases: TGTGCCAGCAGCTTGGTGCCAGCGGAGAGAGCTTTCTTT.

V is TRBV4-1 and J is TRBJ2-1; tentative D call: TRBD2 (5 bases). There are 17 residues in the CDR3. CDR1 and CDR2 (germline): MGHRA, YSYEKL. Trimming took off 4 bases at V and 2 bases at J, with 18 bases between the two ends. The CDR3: CASSPPPGLPAYNEQFF. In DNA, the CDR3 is TGCGCCAGCAGCCCCCCACCCGGACTCCCGGCCTACAATGAGCAGTTCTTC.

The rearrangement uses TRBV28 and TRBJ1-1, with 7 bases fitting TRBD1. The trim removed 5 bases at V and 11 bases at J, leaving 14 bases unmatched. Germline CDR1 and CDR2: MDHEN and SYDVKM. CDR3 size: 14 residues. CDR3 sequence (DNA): TGTGCCAGCAGTGCAGGGGGTTCCATGAACGGGGCTTTCTTT. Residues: CASSAGGSMNGAFF. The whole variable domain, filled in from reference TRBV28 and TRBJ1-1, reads DVKVTQSSRYLVKRTGEKVFLECVQDMDHENMFWYRQDPGLGLRLIYFSYDVKMKEKGDIPEGYSVSREKKERFSLILESASTNQTSMYLCASSAGGSMNGAFFGQGTRLTVV.

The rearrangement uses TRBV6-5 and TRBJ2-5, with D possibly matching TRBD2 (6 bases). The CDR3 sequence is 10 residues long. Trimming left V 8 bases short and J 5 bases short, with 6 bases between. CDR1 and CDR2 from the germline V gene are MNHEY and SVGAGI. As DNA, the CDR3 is TGTGCCAGCGGAGGGGAGACCCAGTACTTC. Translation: CASGGETQYF.